Below are 7 T cell receptor beta chains sequenced from a single sample in a study of cytomegalovirus exposure and HLA in healthy donors. Sequencing used immunoSEQ multiplex PCR; TCRdb keeps in-frame clones, though not all of them. The sample has 150,000 or so clones, 94% seen once. Material for sequencing was PBMCs. The receptors were gathered from a man younger than 30 in good health and CMV-seropositive.

The V and J genes are TRBV6-1 and TRBJ2-1; D call uncertain. V lost 6 bases and J 9 bases, leaving 12 bases between the germline ends. Germline loops: CDR1 MNHNS, CDR2 SASEGT. The CDR3 totals 12 residues. The CDR3 DNA reads as TGTGCCAGCAGAGATAACATGATTGAGCAGTTCTTC. Amino acids: CASRDNMIEQFF.

The chain joins TRBV5-4 to TRBJ2-7; 10 bases align to TRBD1. This CDR3 contains 15 residues. CDR1 and CDR2 (germline): SGHNT, YYREEE (reference sequence). The V segment lost 4 bases and the J segment 7 bases; nucleotides outside the gene matches: 11. Here the CDR3 reads CASSPVRDRGLEQYF. CDR3 coding DNA: TGTGCCAGCAGCCCGGTCCGGGACAGGGGCCTAGAGCAGTACTTC.

For the CDR3, the DNA is TGTGCCAGCAGCCCAAAAAGCGGGGTCCTCTACAATGAGCAGTTCTTC. Its translation is CASSPKSGVLYNEQFF. V is TRBV11-3 and J is TRBJ2-1, with 7 bases that match TRBD2. V lost 5 bases, J lost 3 bases, and 10 bases stayed unmatched. The CDR3 is made up of 16 amino acids. Germline CDR1 reads SGHNT; CDR2 reads YENEEA.

The genes are TRBV5-1 and TRBJ2-3; TRBD1 aligns across 10 bases. Germline V gene lookup returns CDR1 SGHRS and CDR2 YFSETQ. The CDR3 loop spans 15 amino acids. V shed 7 bases and J 4 bases; nucleotides not matched to a gene: 9. The CDR3 spells CASATTGGYSDTQYF. CDR3 coding DNA: TGCGCCAGCGCGACGACAGGGGGCTATTCAGATACGCAGTATTTT.

The chain couples TRBV18 to TRBJ2-2, with TRBD1 matching 7 bases. The junction had 2 bases not matched to a gene; V was cut back by 3 bases and J by 1 base. The CDR3 consists of 15 residues. Germline V lookup: CDR1 KGHSH, CDR2 LQKENI. This CDR3 reads CASSPWTGNTGELFF. The DNA of the CDR3 is TGTGCCAGCTCACCGTGGACAGGGAACACCGGGGAGCTGTTTTTT.

The chain couples TRBV7-9 to TRBJ1-2; TRBD1 aligns across 9 bases. The CDR3 totals 16 residues. V shed 8 bases and J 8 bases; nucleotides not matched to a gene: 18. Germline CDR1 reads SEHNR; CDR2 reads FQNEAQ (reference sequence). The CDR3, as DNA: TGTGCCAGCCAGGCGATATTGGGACAGGGAGGTCTCGGCTACACCTTC. This sequence encodes CASQAILGQGGLGYTF.

The J gene is TRBJ2-1, the V gene TRBV27, with TRBD2 identical over 10 bases. With V trimmed by 4 bases and J by 6 bases, 6 bases remained unmatched. Germline V gives CDR1 MNHEY, CDR2 SMNVEV (reference sequence). CDR3 length equals 15 residues. The CDR3, as DNA: TGTGCCAGCAGTTGGGTAGCGGGAGGCGGCAATGAGCAGTTCTTC. Amino acid sequence: CASSWVAGGGNEQFF.